These 17 T cell receptor beta chains were all obtained from the same sample, sequenced in a study of blood T cell repertoires in COVID-19. Sequencing was performed with immunoSEQ multiplex PCR; in TCRdb, only in-frame clones are kept and a portion is missing. Here the sample spans some 40,000 clones, just over 90% being singletons. Material: peripheral blood. The source is a man over 45 with active COVID-19.

The J gene is TRBJ2-1, the V gene TRBV7-6; the match to TRBD2 covers 7 bases. Looked up from germline, CDR1 is SGHVS and CDR2 is FNYEAQ. V dropped 5 bases and J dropped 3; count of bases not matched to a gene: 7. The CDR3 runs to 15 residues. The CDR3 protein is CASSASGTSYNEQFF. The CDR3 nucleotides are TGTGCCAGCAGCGCGAGCGGGACCAGCTACAATGAGCAGTTCTTC.

This chain links TRBV5-1 with TRBJ2-5; D might be TRBD2 (5 bases). V shed 0 bases and J shed 1 base, with 13 bases lying between them. CDR1 is SGHRS and CDR2 is YFSETQ in the germline V gene. The CDR3 loop spans 16 amino acids. This CDR3 is CASSLGAGGFQETQYF. Written as DNA, the CDR3 is TGCGCCAGCAGCTTGGGGGCGGGCGGGTTCCAAGAGACCCAGTACTTC.

J is TRBJ2-3 and V is TRBV27, with 15 bases matching TRBD2. The germline V gene encodes CDR1 MNHEY and CDR2 SMNVEV (reference sequence). The CDR3 totals 17 residues. Trimming cost V 3 bases and J 5 bases; bases outside gene matches: 6. CDR3 loop: CASSFLGTSGGLDTQYF. The CDR3, as DNA: TGTGCCAGCAGTTTCCTCGGGACTAGCGGGGGGCTAGATACGCAGTATTTT.

V and J are TRBV3-1 (or the pseudogene TRBV3-2) and TRBJ1-3; D ambiguous. Germline loops: CDR1 LGHDT, CDR2 YNNKEL (reference sequence). The V end lost 1 base, the J end lost 0 bases, and 4 bases lay between the germline ends. The CDR3 sequence is 14 residues long. The CDR3 DNA follows: TGTGCCAGCAGCCAAGCTAGCTCTGGAAACACCATATATTTT. Its protein product is CASSQASSGNTIYF.

The chain employs TRBV6-1 and TRBJ1-2; a weak D match, TRBD1 (6 bases). This CDR3 is built from 16 residues. The germline CDR1 and CDR2 sequences are MNHNS and SASEGT. Trimming pared 4 bases from V and 5 bases from J, leaving 20 bases between. The CDR3 DNA reads as TGTGCCAGCAGTGTATCAACAGGGTTTTTTGGATATGGCTACACCTTC. It translates to CASSVSTGFFGYGYTF.

This chain links TRBV19 with TRBJ2-1; tentatively, D is TRBD2 (6 bases). The CDR3 runs 14 residues. From germline, CDR1 is LNHDA and CDR2 SQIVND (reference sequence). The germline V and J ends were trimmed by 6 bases and 7 bases, with 16 bases remaining between them. The CDR3 loop reads CASRWRGVGNEQFF. The CDR3 nucleotides read TGTGCCAGTAGGTGGAGGGGAGTGGGGAATGAGCAGTTCTTC.

V and J are TRBV6-1 and TRBJ1-1; 8 nucleotides align to TRBD1. Trimming took 3 bases from V and 4 from J; bases not matched to a gene: 4. Germline CDR1 reads MNHNS; CDR2 reads SASEGT. CDR3 length: 14 amino acids. This CDR3 reads CASSDTGGGTEAFF. In nucleotides, the CDR3 is TGTGCCAGCAGTGATACAGGGGGAGGCACTGAAGCTTTCTTT.

The chain employs TRBV5-4 and TRBJ2-2, with 10 bases aligning to TRBD1. V lost 1 base to trimming and J lost 4 bases; unmatched junction nucleotides: 4. The CDR3 runs to 16 residues. The germline gives CDR1 SGHNT, CDR2 YYREEE (reference sequence). The CDR3 bases are TGTGCCAGCAGCTTGAAGGACAGGGGGGCCACCGGGGAGCTGTTTTTT. This translates into CASSLKDRGATGELFF.

The rearrangement joins TRBV5-1 to TRBJ2-2; 7 nucleotides align to TRBD1. J was trimmed by 4 bases and V by 0 bases; bases with no gene match: 6. Looked up from germline, CDR1 is SGHRS and CDR2 is YFSETQ. There are 16 residues in the CDR3. The CDR3 bases are TGCGCCAGCAGCTTGGTGAGGGGGCGGTTCACCGGGGAGCTGTTTTTT. It yields the protein CASSLVRGRFTGELFF. The full variable domain, with the rest looked up from reference TRBV5-1 and TRBJ2-2, is KAGVTQTPRYLIKTRGQQVTLSCSPISGHRSVSWYQQTPGQGLQFLFEYFSETQRNKGNFPGRFSGRQFSNSRSEMNVSTLELGDSALYLCASSLVRGRFTGELFFGEGSRLTVL.

V and J are TRBV18 and TRBJ1-4; D not certain. This CDR3 spans 14 amino acids. Germline CDR1 KGHSH, CDR2 LQKENI. V lost 2 bases to trimming and J lost 3 bases, with 7 bases between them. The CDR3 protein is CASSPSGANEKLFF. The CDR3 nucleotides read TGTGCCAGCTCACCATCCGGGGCTAATGAAAAACTGTTTTTT.

CDR3: CASSAPQGTEAFF. Here the CDR3 DNA reads TGTGCCAGCAGCGCGCCACAGGGGACTGAAGCTTTCTTT. J is TRBJ1-1 and V is TRBV9, with 7 bases matching TRBD1. Germline V gives CDR1 SGDLS, CDR2 YYNGEE. The trim removed 3 bases at V and 5 bases at J, leaving 4 bases unmatched. The CDR3 has 13 amino acids.

Within the sample, this clone is medium-sized. The chain has TRBV4-1 and TRBJ1-5, with a tentative D call TRBD1 (6 bases). Germline CDR1 reads MGHRA; CDR2 reads YSYEKL. The V end lost 4 bases, the J end lost 7 bases, and 20 bases lay between the germline ends. This CDR3 spans 16 amino acids. CDR3: CASSPTGRGQGQPQHF. The CDR3 region has the DNA TGCGCCAGCAGCCCCACAGGGAGGGGTCAGGGGCAGCCCCAGCATTTT.

The rearrangement joins TRBV19 to TRBJ1-2, with 7 bases matching TRBD1. The CDR3 runs 14 residues. With 7 bases clipped from V and 8 bases from J, the junction kept 13 bases outside the gene matches. Germline V gene data show CDR1 as LNHDA and CDR2 as SQIVND (reference sequence). CDR3 residues: CASTSSAGGAGYTF. CDR3 nucleotides: TGTGCCAGTACCTCATCAGCAGGGGGTGCGGGCTACACCTTC.

The gene calls are TRBV2 and TRBJ2-3; 9 bases match TRBD2. From germline, CDR1 is SNHLY and CDR2 FYNNEI. With V trimmed by 3 bases and J by 4 bases, 8 bases remained unmatched. The CDR3 is 16 residues long. CDR3 sequence (DNA): TGTGCCAGCAGTGACGGGAGTAGCGGGAGTGCAGATACGCAGTATTTT. This encodes CASSDGSSGSADTQYF.

The gene calls are TRBV5-4 and TRBJ1-3; no clear D gene. The CDR3 spans 15 residues. Germline lookup yields CDR1 SGHNT and CDR2 YYREEE (reference sequence). Trimming stripped 4 bases from V and 0 bases from J, with 11 bases between. The CDR3: CASSPDNLSGNTIYF. Here the CDR3 DNA reads TGTGCCAGCAGCCCAGACAACCTCTCTGGAAACACCATATATTTT.

The genes are TRBV6-5 and TRBJ1-1; 7 bases line up with TRBD1. J was trimmed by 3 bases and V by 6 bases; bases with no gene match: 4. Looked up from germline, CDR1 is MNHEY and CDR2 is SVGAGI. This CDR3 spans 13 amino acids. The CDR3 is CASRITGDTEAFF. The CDR3 coding sequence is TGTGCCAGCAGGATAACAGGGGACACTGAAGCTTTCTTT.

The rearrangement uses TRBV4-1 and TRBJ2-1; 7 bases align to TRBD2. Germline trimming cut 8 bases from V and 3 bases from J; bases unmatched to any gene: 10. Looked up from germline, CDR1 is MGHRA and CDR2 is YSYEKL. This CDR3 spans 15 amino acids. CDR3 protein: CASSQGASGYNEQFF. Written as DNA, the CDR3 is TGCGCCAGCTCTCAAGGGGCTAGCGGCTACAATGAGCAGTTCTTC.